The 10 T cell receptor beta chains below all came from one sample that was sequenced in a study of cytomegalovirus exposure and HLA in healthy donors. The PCR ran on 60 Vbeta and 13 Jbeta primers. Assay used: immunoSEQ multiplex PCR; TCRdb lists only in-frame clones, some missing. The repertoire holds some 150,000 clones, with just under 80% as singletons. The sequenced sample consisted of PBMCs. The receptors come from a woman aged 45-65 years in good health and CMV-seronegative.

J is TRBJ1-6 and V is TRBV9; 10 bases line up with TRBD1. The CDR3 length is 17 residues. Germline CDR1 and CDR2: SGDLS and YYNGEE. Trimming cost V 4 bases and J 10 bases; bases outside gene matches: 14. In DNA, the CDR3 is TGTGCCAGCAGCCCAAGTCCCGGGACAGGGGAATCATCACCCCTCCACTTT. Protein: CASSPSPGTGESSPLHF.

V is TRBV30 and J is TRBJ1-5, with D perhaps TRBD1 (5 bases). Germline V gene lookup returns CDR1 GTSNPN and CDR2 SVGIG (reference sequence). This CDR3 spans 13 amino acids. Trimming removed 2 bases from V and 5 bases from J, with 10 bases in between. CDR3 coding DNA: TGTGCCTGGAGTCTACCGGGGGATCAGCCCCAGCATTTT. This gives the protein CAWSLPGDQPQHF.

The V and J genes are TRBV18 and TRBJ2-5, with D possibly being TRBD2 (5 bases). CDR1 is KGHSH and CDR2 is LQKENI in the germline V gene. V was shortened by 0 bases and J by 5 bases, with 19 bases between the two germline ends. This CDR3 contains 17 residues. CDR3 loop: CASSPPSSGGPRETQYF. Here the CDR3 DNA reads TGTGCCAGCTCACCACCATCGTCTGGAGGCCCACGGGAGACCCAGTACTTC.

This clone was seen a few times. The gene calls are TRBV30 and TRBJ1-1, with a weak D call TRBD1 (5 bases). This CDR3 has 13 amino acids. The germline gives CDR1 GTSNPN, CDR2 SVGIG (reference sequence). V was shortened by 2 bases and J by 3 bases, with 10 bases between the two germline ends. This CDR3 reads CAWSYGHHTEAFF. The CDR3 nucleotides are TGTGCCTGGAGTTATGGACACCACACTGAAGCTTTCTTT.

The chain uses TRBV2 and TRBJ1-4; 7 bases line up with TRBD1. Germline CDR1 reads SNHLY; CDR2 reads FYNNEI. V dropped 3 bases and J dropped 0; count of bases not matched to a gene: 10. The CDR3 is 18 amino acids. CDR3 in amino acids: CASSETGFPFATNEKLFF. CDR3 DNA: TGTGCCAGCAGTGAGACAGGGTTCCCCTTTGCAACTAATGAAAAACTGTTTTTT.

The chain is built from TRBV6-5 and TRBJ1-1; TRBD1 matches 8 bases. This CDR3 contains 13 residues. CDR1 and CDR2 (germline): MNHEY, SVGAGI. Trimming took 4 bases from V and 7 from J; bases not matched to a gene: 5. The CDR3, as DNA: TGTGCCAGCAGTTCCCCAGGGACAGGTGAAGCTTTCTTT. Translation gives CASSSPGTGEAFF.

The chain is built from TRBV21-1 and TRBJ2-6; TRBD1 is the table's D call, not checked against the DNA. TRBV21-1 is termed a pseudogene. CDR3 length equals 14 residues. CDR3: CANLGQSGANVLTF. In DNA form, the CDR3 reads TGTGCGAACTTGGGCCAGTCAGGGGCCAACGTCCTGACTTTC.

The V and J genes are TRBV15 and TRBJ2-7, with D unresolved. This CDR3 comprises 14 residues. The V and J ends lost 1 base and 7 bases respectively, with 14 bases between them. Germline loops: CDR1 LNHNV, CDR2 YYDKDF (reference sequence). CDR3 residues: CATSRGLAGREQYF. The CDR3 nucleotides are TGTGCCACCAGCAGAGGGTTGGCAGGTCGGGAGCAGTACTTC.

The rearrangement uses TRBV4-3 and TRBJ2-1; 10 nucleotides line up with TRBD2. The CDR3 extends over 18 amino acids. The germline CDR1 and CDR2 sequences are LGHNA and YSLEER. Trimming cost V 4 bases and J 3 bases; bases outside gene matches: 12. The CDR3 nucleotides are TGCGCCAGCAGCCGACTACCCGTAGCGGGGGGCCACTACAATGAGCAGTTCTTC. Amino acid sequence: CASSRLPVAGGHYNEQFF.

The rearrangement uses TRBV28 and TRBJ2-7; TRBD2 matches 13 bases. The CDR3 consists of 14 residues. The trim removed 7 bases at V and 11 bases at J, leaving 11 bases unmatched. Germline V gives CDR1 MDHEN, CDR2 SYDVKM. CDR3: CASTKLAGGPTKYF. CDR3 nucleotides: TGTGCCAGCACTAAACTAGCGGGAGGGCCGACGAAGTACTTC.